This T cell receptor (beta chain) derives from a study of T cells after yellow fever vaccination. Using its own MiXCR run on the 5' RACE reads, TCRdb lists one record per CDR3 protein. The sample shows 170,000 or so distinct CDR3 sequences, 5.5% to 8% of them seen only once. This clonotype occurred many times. The input for sequencing was CD4+ T cells sorted from PBMCs, taken on the day of the first yellow fever vaccination. This TCR derives from a man aged 18 to 29 who received the YFV17D yellow fever vaccine.

CDR3 region: CASSLGTGGYNEQFF. The DNA for the CDR3 is TGCGCCAGCAGCCTGGGGACAGGGGGATACAATGAGCAGTTCTTC. The chain employs TRBV5-1 and TRBJ2-1, with TRBD1 identical over 11 bases. The germline V gene has CDR1 SGHRS and CDR2 YFSETQ. CDR3 length: 15 residues. Losses at the gene ends were 4 bases for V and 4 bases for J; bases not matched to a gene: 4.